Listed below are T cell receptor beta chains from one sample, sequenced in a study of graft-versus-host responses after intestinal transplantation. Antigen specificity for these receptors is unknown. Clones were sequenced by immunoSEQ multiplex PCR, and TCRdb holds only the in-frame ones, with some missing. The sample holds about 130,000 clones, around 90% seen once. Specimen: unstimulated CD4+ T cells sorted from spleen or lymph node cells, collected before intestinal transplant. The origin of the receptors is a human donor who received an intestinal transplant. Each CDR3 is given with its conserved first and last residue. The D gene is left open where the match is weak. Size values are once, few and many counts, or a class for expanded clones, and some rows have none.

>NA|TRBJ2-6|NA|TRBV2
TGTGCCAGCAGTGGCTACAGGGTATTGGCGTCTGGGGCCAACGTCCTGACTTTC
CASSGYRVLASGANVLTF
>NA|TRBJ1-1|NA|TRBV27
TGTGCCAGCAGTCCACCCGGGATAGAAAAAGCTTTCTTT
CASSPPGIEKAFF
>NA|TRBJ1-3|NA|TRBV7-9
TGTGCCAGCAGCTTAGCGGTTACAGGAGCCTCTGGAAACACCATATATTTT
CASSLAVTGASGNTIYF
>NA|TRBJ2-2|NA|TRBV28
TGTGCCAGCTCTCGACAGGCGAACACCGGGGAGCTGTTTTTT
CASSRQANTGELFF
>NA|TRBJ1-2|NA|TRBV4-2
TGTGCCAGCAGCCAAGAAGCCCTGGGGACGGCAAACTATGGCTACACCTTC
CASSQEALGTANYGYTF
>TRBD2|TRBJ2-3|few|TRBV7-2
TGTGCCAGCAGCTTACTAGCGGGCACAGATACGCAGTATTTT
CASSLLAGTDTQYF
>NA|TRBJ1-1|NA|TRBV7-3
TGTGCCAGCAGCTTGACGGCGAACACTGAAGCTTTCTTT
CASSLTANTEAFF
>TRBD1|TRBJ1-5|NA|TRBV15
TGTGCCACCAGCAACATTGACAGGGGGCTAATAGGGGGTAAGAATCAGCCCCAGCATTTT
CATSNIDRGLIGGKNQPQHF
>TRBD1|TRBJ2-1|once|TRBV28
TGTGCCAGCAGTGGGATAGGGGGCTTTTACAATGAGCAGTTCTTC
CASSGIGGFYNEQFF
>NA|TRBJ1-1|NA|TRBV7-8
TGTGCCAGCAGCTTACTCGCCTGGGGTGGCATGAACACTGAAGCTTTCTTT
CASSLLAWGGMNTEAFF
>NA|TRBJ2-1|NA|TRBV2
TGTGCCAGCAGTGAACAACTTTACAATGAGCAGTTCTTC
CASSEQLYNEQFF
>TRBD1|TRBJ2-3|NA|TRBV15
TGTGCCACCAGCAGAGATCTGCCCGGGACAGGGGGAGATACGCAGTATTTT
CATSRDLPGTGGDTQYF
>TRBD2|TRBJ2-1|NA|TRBV5-1
TGCGCCAGCAGTATGGGAGGGACTAGGGCCCGCAATGAGCAGTTCTTC
CASSMGGTRARNEQFF
>NA|TRBJ1-1|NA|TRBV2
TGTGCCAGCAGAGTTACAGGGTTTGTCACTGAAGCTTTCTTT
CASRVTGFVTEAFF